The 19 T cell receptor beta chains given below trace back to one sample, sequenced in a study of blood T cell repertoires in COVID-19. Libraries were prepared by immunoSEQ multiplex PCR; TCRdb keeps only in-frame clonotypes and omits some of them. Of around 250,000 clones listed, approximately 81% are singletons. The sample was PBMCs or T cells enriched from blood (not recorded which). The receptors here all came from a woman aged 45-59 years who had been exposed to COVID-19.

This clone came up a few times. V usage is TRBV2 and J usage is TRBJ1-4; 10 bases fit TRBD1. Trimming cost V 11 bases and J 6 bases; bases outside gene matches: 9. The CDR3 has 14 residues. Germline-derived CDR1 and CDR2 are SNHLY and FYNNEI. The CDR3 loop reads CAARPGTGDEKLFF. CDR3 DNA: TGTGCCGCTCGGCCCGGGACAGGGGATGAAAAACTGTTTTTT. Full variable domain (rest looked up from reference TRBV2 and TRBJ1-4): EPEVTQTPSHQVTQMGQEVILRCVPISNHLYFYWYRQILGQKVEFLVSFYNNEISEKSEIFDDQFSVERPDGSNFTLKIRSTKLEDSAMYFCAARPGTGDEKLFFGSGTQLSVL.

This chain uses TRBV5-5 with TRBJ1-1; D not resolved. CDR3 length: 16 residues. Germline V gives CDR1 SGHKS, CDR2 YYEKEE (reference sequence). Trimming pared 2 bases from V and 8 bases from J, leaving 22 bases between. The CDR3 region has the DNA TGTGCCAGCAGCTTATCCTGGACTGCTGGGTGGGGAGAAGCTTTCTTT. It codes for CASSLSWTAGWGEAFF.

A single count supports this clone. The J gene is TRBJ1-4, the V gene TRBV28; 8 nucleotides match TRBD1. The CDR3 length is 11 residues. V lost 3 bases, J lost 16 bases, and 4 bases stayed unmatched. Germline V lookup: CDR1 MDHEN, CDR2 SYDVKM. CDR3 residues: CASSLQGARFF. DNA of the CDR3: TGTGCCAGCAGTTTGCAGGGGGCCCGGTTTTTT. The entire variable domain, with the rest obtained from reference TRBV28 and TRBJ1-4, is as follows: DVKVTQSSRYLVKRTGEKVFLECVQDMDHENMFWYRQDPGLGLRLIYFSYDVKMKEKGDIPEGYSVSREKKERFSLILESASTNQTSMYLCASSLQGARFFGSGTQLSVL.

The chain combines TRBV14 with TRBJ1-3; D gene ambiguous. V was trimmed by 4 bases and J by 1 base, leaving 8 bases between them. The V gene's germline CDR1 is SGHDN and CDR2 FVKESK. CDR3 length equals 14 residues. The CDR3 region is CASSPTVSGNTIYF. DNA of the CDR3: TGTGCCAGCAGCCCTACGGTGTCTGGAAACACCATATATTTT.

The chain's CDR3 is CASSYGLRNTEAFF. The CDR3 bases are TGTGCCAGCAGTTACGGACTGAGAAACACTGAAGCTTTCTTT. The rearrangement uses TRBV6-5 and TRBJ1-1; D is unresolved. Looked up from germline, CDR1 is MNHEY and CDR2 is SVGAGI. Between the trimmed V and J ends, which lost 2 bases and 2 bases, there was a span of 9 bases. The CDR3 sequence is 14 residues long.

The genes are TRBV7-9 and TRBJ1-1; no clear D. The V end lost 5 bases, the J end lost 3 bases, and 10 bases lay between the germline ends. This CDR3 comprises 13 residues. Germline CDR1 SEHNR, CDR2 FQNEAQ (reference sequence). CDR3 loop: CASSLASYTEAFF. DNA for the CDR3: TGTGCCAGCAGCCTGGCTAGCTACACTGAAGCTTTCTTT.

The J gene is TRBJ1-4, the V gene TRBV28; 10 bases fit TRBD1. This CDR3 has 17 amino acids. CDR1 is MDHEN, CDR2 SYDVKM, per germline. V lost 2 bases, J lost 4 bases, and 7 bases stayed unmatched. This CDR3 reads CASSLQRRDRGNEKLFF. DNA of the CDR3: TGTGCCAGCAGTTTACAGCGCCGGGACAGGGGTAATGAAAAACTGTTTTTT.

The CDR3: CASSQLNPGQGSTGELFF. CDR3 nucleotide sequence: TGTGCCAGCAGTCAACTTAACCCGGGACAGGGTTCCACCGGGGAGCTGTTTTTT. This chain joins TRBV6-6 and TRBJ2-2; 9 bases map to TRBD1. V dropped 5 bases and J dropped 4; count of bases not matched to a gene: 14. This CDR3 has 18 residues. CDR1 MNHNY and CDR2 SVGAGI come from the germline V gene (reference sequence).

The chain links TRBV2 to TRBJ2-1, with a possible D match to TRBD2 (5 bases). The ends were cut back, 4 bases at V and 6 bases at J, with 16 bases in the middle. Per germline, CDR1 SNHLY and CDR2 FYNNEI. CDR3 length: 15 amino acids. CDR3 sequence: CASSGTPHPGNEQFF. CDR3 nucleotides: TGTGCCAGCAGTGGGACTCCTCATCCAGGCAATGAGCAGTTCTTC.

The genes are TRBV5-8 and TRBJ1-1, with 9 positions matching TRBD1. Germline loops: CDR1 SGHTS, CDR2 YDEGEE. After removal of 0 bases from V and 1 base from J, the junction contained 1 base not matched to a gene. The length of the CDR3 is 15 residues. The CDR3 protein is CASSLGDRANTEAFF. The CDR3 DNA follows: TGTGCCAGCAGCTTGGGGGACAGGGCGAACACTGAAGCTTTCTTT.

This clone has a single count. The chain couples TRBV5-5 to TRBJ1-5; no firm D call. CDR3 size: 17 residues. The V and J ends lost 1 base and 4 bases respectively, with 18 bases between them. CDR1 is SGHKS and CDR2 is YYEKEE in the germline V gene (reference sequence). CDR3 protein: CASSLTASVPPNQPQHF. DNA of the CDR3: TGTGCCAGCAGCTTGACCGCGTCGGTACCCCCGAATCAGCCCCAGCATTTT.

This clone was observed a handful of times. The V and J genes are TRBV11-2 and TRBJ1-3; tentative D call: TRBD1 (5 bases). Germline V CDR1 and CDR2: SGHAT, FQNNGV. The germline V and J ends were trimmed by 3 bases and 2 bases, with 17 bases remaining between them. This CDR3 comprises 17 residues. The CDR3: CASSLLTVSTAGNTIYF. The CDR3 coding sequence is TGTGCCAGCAGCTTGTTGACAGTCTCTACCGCTGGAAACACCATATATTTT.

The chain couples TRBV7-9 to TRBJ2-3, with 9 bases identical to TRBD2. Germline V lookup: CDR1 SEHNR, CDR2 FQNEAQ (reference sequence). The CDR3 contains 15 residues. The V segment lost 5 bases and the J segment 1 base; nucleotides outside the gene matches: 4. The CDR3 is CASSEKRGGTDTQYF. In nucleotides, the CDR3 is TGTGCCAGCAGCGAGAAGCGGGGGGGCACAGATACGCAGTATTTT.

This sequence joins TRBV18 and TRBJ2-3; D remains unclear. This CDR3 spans 13 amino acids. V was trimmed by 3 bases and J by 6 bases, leaving 10 bases between them. The germline CDR1 and CDR2 sequences are KGHSH and LQKENI. In nucleotides, the CDR3 is TGTGCCAGCTCACCCTCTCCGAGGGATACGCAGTATTTT. This sequence encodes CASSPSPRDTQYF.

CDR3 sequence: CASSVAAGLAGELFF. The CDR3 DNA reads TGTGCCAGCAGCGTAGCGGCAGGACTCGCCGGGGAGCTGTTTTTT. The chain recombines TRBV9 with TRBJ2-2, with D tentatively TRBD2 (5 bases). Trimming removed 0 bases at V and 6 bases at J, with 12 bases between. Germline V CDR1 and CDR2: SGDLS, YYNGEE. The CDR3 is 15 residues long.

About this clone itself: This CDR3 is also generated by other DNA sequences in the sample. This chain links TRBV5-1 with TRBJ2-2, with D unresolved. The CDR3 extends over 14 amino acids. V was pared by 4 bases and J by 0 bases, with 7 bases between. Germline assignment: CDR1 SGHRS and CDR2 YFSETQ. The CDR3 DNA is TGCGCCAGCAGCCGAGGAACGAACACCGGGGAGCTGTTTTTT. Translation gives CASSRGTNTGELFF.

V usage is TRBV4-3 and J usage is TRBJ1-4; the D is unclear. Germline lookup yields CDR1 LGHNA and CDR2 YSLEER. The CDR3 totals 13 residues. Trimming pared 0 bases from V and 6 bases from J, leaving 5 bases between. The CDR3 spells CASSQEIYEKLFF. The DNA of the CDR3 is TGCGCCAGCAGCCAAGAAATATATGAAAAACTGTTTTTT.

The chain carries TRBV19 and TRBJ2-5; 9 bases agree with TRBD2. The CDR3 is 15 residues long. Germline-derived CDR1 and CDR2 are LNHDA and SQIVND (reference sequence). Trimming took 4 bases from V and 2 from J; bases not matched to a gene: 5. This CDR3 reads CASSRFSGGQETQYF. The CDR3 coding sequence is TGTGCCAGTAGTAGATTTAGCGGGGGACAAGAGACCCAGTACTTC. The variable domain in full, with the rest retrieved from reference TRBV19 and TRBJ2-5, is DGGITQSPKYLFRKEGQNVTLSCEQNLNHDAMYWYRQDPGQGLRLIYYSQIVNDFQKGDIAEGYSVSREKKESFPLTVTSAQKNPTAFYLCASSRFSGGQETQYFGPGTRLLVL.

This chain connects TRBV19 to TRBJ1-6; 7 nucleotides align to TRBD1. The V gene end was trimmed by 4 bases and the J gene end by 6 bases; junction bases not matched to a gene: 6. CDR3 length: 15 residues. CDR1 and CDR2 (germline): LNHDA, SQIVND (reference sequence). The CDR3 is CASSTRDSANSPLHF. The CDR3 DNA reads TGTGCCAGTAGTACCCGGGACAGTGCTAATTCACCCCTCCACTTT.